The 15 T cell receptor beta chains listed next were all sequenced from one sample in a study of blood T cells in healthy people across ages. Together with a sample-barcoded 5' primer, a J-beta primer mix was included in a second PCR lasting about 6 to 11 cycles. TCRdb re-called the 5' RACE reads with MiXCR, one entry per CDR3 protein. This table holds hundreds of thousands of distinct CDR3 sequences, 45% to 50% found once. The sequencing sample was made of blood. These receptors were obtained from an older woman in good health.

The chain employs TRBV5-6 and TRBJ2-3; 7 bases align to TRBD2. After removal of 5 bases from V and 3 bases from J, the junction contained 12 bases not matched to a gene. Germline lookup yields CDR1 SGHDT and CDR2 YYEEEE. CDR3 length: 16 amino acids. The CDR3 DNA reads TGTGCCAGCAGGCTTAGGACTAGTGGGAAAACAGATACGCAGTATTTT. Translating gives CASRLRTSGKTDTQYF.

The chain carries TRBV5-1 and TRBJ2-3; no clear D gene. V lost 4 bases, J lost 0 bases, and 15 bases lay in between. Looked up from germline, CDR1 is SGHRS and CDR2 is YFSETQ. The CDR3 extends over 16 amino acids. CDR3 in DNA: TGCGCCAGCAGCCTCCAAGGGCAGGTTAGCACAGATACGCAGTATTTT. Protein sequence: CASSLQGQVSTDTQYF. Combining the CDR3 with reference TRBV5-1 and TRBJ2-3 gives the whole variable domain KAGVTQTPRYLIKTRGQQVTLSCSPISGHRSVSWYQQTPGQGLQFLFEYFSETQRNKGNFPGRFSGRQFSNSRSEMNVSTLELGDSALYLCASSLQGQVSTDTQYFGPGTRLTVL.

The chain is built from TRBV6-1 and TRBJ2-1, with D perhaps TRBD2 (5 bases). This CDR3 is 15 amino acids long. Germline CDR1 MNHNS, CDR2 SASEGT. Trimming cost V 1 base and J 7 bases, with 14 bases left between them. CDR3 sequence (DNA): TGTGCCAGCAGTGAAGAGTTTGGGAGTTCGAATGAGCAGTTCTTC. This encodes CASSEEFGSSNEQFF.

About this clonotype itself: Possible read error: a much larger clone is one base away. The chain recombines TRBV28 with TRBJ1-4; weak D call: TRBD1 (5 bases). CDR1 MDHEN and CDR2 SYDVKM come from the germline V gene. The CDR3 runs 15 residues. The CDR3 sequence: CASSLEGRGNERLFF. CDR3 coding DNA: TGTGCCAGCAGTTTAGAGGGACGGGGTAATGAAAGACTGTTTTTT. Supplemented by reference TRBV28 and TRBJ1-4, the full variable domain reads DVKVTQSSRYLVKRTGEKVFLECVQDMDHENMFWYRQDPGLGLRLIYFSYDVKMKEKGDIPEGYSVSREKKERFSLILESASTNQTSMYLCASSLEGRGNERLFFGSGTQLSVL.

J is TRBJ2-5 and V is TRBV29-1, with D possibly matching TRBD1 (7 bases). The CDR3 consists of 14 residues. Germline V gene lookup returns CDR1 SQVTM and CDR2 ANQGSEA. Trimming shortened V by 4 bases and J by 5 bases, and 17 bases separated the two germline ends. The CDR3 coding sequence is TGCAGCGTTGGAGGGGGCGGGACGTATGAGACCCAGTACTTC. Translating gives CSVGGGGTYETQYF.

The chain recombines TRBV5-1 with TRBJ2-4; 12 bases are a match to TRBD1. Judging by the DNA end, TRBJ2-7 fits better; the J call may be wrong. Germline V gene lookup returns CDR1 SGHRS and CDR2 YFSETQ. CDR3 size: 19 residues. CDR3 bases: TGCGCCAGCAGCTTGGCCCCAGGTAGCTGGGGACAGGGGGCGAACGAGCAGTACTTC. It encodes CASSLAPGSWGQGANEQYF.

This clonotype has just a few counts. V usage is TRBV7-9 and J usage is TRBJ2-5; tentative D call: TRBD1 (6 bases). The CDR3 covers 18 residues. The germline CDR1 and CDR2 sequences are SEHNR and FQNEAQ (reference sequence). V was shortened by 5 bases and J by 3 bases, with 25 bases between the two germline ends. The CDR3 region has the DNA TGTGCCAGCAGCCCAACCGGTGGGGGCCCAACGACAAAAGAGACCCAGTACTTC. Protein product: CASSPTGGGPTTKETQYF.

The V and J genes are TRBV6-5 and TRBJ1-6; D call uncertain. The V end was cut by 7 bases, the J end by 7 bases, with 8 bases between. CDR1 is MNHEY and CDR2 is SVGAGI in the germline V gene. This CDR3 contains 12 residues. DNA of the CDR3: TGTGCCAGCACCGCCAGGAATTCACCCCTCCACTTT. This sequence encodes CASTARNSPLHF.

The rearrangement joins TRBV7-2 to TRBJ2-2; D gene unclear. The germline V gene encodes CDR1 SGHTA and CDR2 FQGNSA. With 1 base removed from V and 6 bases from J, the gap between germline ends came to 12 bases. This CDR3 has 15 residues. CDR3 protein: CASSLVVRSSGELFF. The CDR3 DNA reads TGTGCCAGCAGCTTAGTCGTCCGGTCCTCCGGGGAGCTGTTTTTT.

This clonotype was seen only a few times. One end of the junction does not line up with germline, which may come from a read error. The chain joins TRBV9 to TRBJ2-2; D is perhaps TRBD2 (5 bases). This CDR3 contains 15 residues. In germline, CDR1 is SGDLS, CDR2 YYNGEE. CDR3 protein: CANSVSGANTGELFF. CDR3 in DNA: TGTGCCAACAGCGTCAGCGGAGCAAACACCGGGGAGCTGTTTTTT.

The CDR3 DNA follows: TGCGCCAGCAGCCAAGTGGCGGGACAGGGTGGAGGCTACACCTTC. Its translation: CASSQVAGQGGGYTF. This rearrangement joins TRBV4-3 to TRBJ1-2, with 9 bases that match TRBD1. CDR3 length: 15 amino acids. Germline CDR1 is LGHNA and CDR2 is YSLEER. The junction had 8 bases not matched to a gene; V was cut back by 1 base and J by 8 bases.

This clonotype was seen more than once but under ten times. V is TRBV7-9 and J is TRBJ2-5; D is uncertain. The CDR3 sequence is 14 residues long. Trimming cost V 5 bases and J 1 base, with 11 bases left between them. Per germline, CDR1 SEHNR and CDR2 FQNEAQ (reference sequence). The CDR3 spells CASSPSWSQETQYF. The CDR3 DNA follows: TGTGCCAGCAGCCCCAGTTGGTCCCAAGAGACCCAGTACTTC.

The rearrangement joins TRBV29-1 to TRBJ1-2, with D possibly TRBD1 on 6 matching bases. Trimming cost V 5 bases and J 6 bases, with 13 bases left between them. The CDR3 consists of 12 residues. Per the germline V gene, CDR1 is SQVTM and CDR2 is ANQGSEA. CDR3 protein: CSVTRTDDGYTF. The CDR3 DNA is TGCAGCGTTACCCGGACAGACGATGGCTACACCTTC.

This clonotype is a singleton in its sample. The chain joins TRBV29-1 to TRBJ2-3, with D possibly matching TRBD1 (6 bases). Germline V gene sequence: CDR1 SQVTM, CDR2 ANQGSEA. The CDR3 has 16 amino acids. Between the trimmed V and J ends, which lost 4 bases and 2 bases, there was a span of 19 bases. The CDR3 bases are TGCAGCGTTGGGGTTGGGGGCCCCGGTTCCACAGATACGCAGTATTTT. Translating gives CSVGVGGPGSTDTQYF.

CDR3 coding DNA: TGTGCCAGCAGTTACTCGTCCCAGGATGGGCTCGAGCAGTACTTC. Translated, it gives CASSYSSQDGLEQYF. The chain is built from TRBV6-2 or TRBV6-3 and TRBJ2-7; D gene uncertain. Germline CDR1 and CDR2: MNHEY and SVGEGT. This CDR3 is built from 15 residues. Between the trimmed V and J ends, which lost 0 bases and 6 bases, there was a span of 15 bases.